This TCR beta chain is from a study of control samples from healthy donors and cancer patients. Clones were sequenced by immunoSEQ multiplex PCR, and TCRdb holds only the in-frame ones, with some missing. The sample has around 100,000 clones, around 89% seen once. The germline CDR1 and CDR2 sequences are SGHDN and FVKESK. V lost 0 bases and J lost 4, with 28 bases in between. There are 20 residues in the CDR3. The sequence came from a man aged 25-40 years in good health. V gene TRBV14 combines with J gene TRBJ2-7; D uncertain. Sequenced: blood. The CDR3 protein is CASSQDSQMSPQTPLYEQYV. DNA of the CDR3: TGTGCCAGCAGCCAAGACAGTCAGATGAGTCCCCAAACTCCCTTATACGAGCAGTACGTC.